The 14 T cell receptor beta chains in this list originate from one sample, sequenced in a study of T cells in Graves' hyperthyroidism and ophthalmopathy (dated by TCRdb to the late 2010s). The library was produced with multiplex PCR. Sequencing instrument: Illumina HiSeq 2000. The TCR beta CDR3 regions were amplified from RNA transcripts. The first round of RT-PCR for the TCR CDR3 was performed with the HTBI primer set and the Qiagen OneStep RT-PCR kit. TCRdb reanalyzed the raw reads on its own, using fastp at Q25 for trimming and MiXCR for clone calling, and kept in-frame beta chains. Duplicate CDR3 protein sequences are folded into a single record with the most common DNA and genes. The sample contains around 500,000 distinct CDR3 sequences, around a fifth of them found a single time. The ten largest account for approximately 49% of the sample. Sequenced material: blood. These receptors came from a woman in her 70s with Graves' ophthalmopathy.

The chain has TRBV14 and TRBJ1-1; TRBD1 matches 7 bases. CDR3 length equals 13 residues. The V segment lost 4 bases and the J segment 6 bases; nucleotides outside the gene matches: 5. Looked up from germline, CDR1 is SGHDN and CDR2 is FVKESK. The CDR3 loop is CASSLRDRSEAFF. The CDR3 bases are TGTGCCAGCAGCCTGCGGGACAGATCTGAAGCTTTCTTT.

CDR3 DNA sequence: TGTGCCAGCAGTTATCCAGGGGCTCAAGGTGATTCACCCCTCCACTTT. It is translated as CASSYPGAQGDSPLHF. The genes are TRBV6-1 and TRBJ1-6; perhaps TRBD1 as D (6 bases). This CDR3 contains 16 residues. Germline assignment: CDR1 MNHNS and CDR2 SASEGT. Trimming stripped 5 bases from V and 8 bases from J, with 19 bases between.

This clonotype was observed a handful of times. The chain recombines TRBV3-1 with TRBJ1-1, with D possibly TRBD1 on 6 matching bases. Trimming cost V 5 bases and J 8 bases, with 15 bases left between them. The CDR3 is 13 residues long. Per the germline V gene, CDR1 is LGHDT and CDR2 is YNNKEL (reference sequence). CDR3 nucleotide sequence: TGTGCCAGCAGCTCGAGCCCCGGGACAGAAGCTTTCTTT. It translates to CASSSSPGTEAFF. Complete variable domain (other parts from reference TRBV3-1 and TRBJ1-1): DTAVSQTPKYLVTQMGNDKSIKCEQNLGHDTMYWYKQDSKKFLKIMFSYNNKELIINETVPNRFSPKSPDKAHLNLHINSLELGDSAVYFCASSSSPGTEAFFGQGTRLTVV.

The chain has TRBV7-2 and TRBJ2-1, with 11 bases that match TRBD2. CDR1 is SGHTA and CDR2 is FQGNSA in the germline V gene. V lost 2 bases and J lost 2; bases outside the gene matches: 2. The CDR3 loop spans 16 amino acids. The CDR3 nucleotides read TGTGCCAGCAGCTTAACTAGCGGGGGAACCTACAATGAGCAGTTCTTC. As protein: CASSLTSGGTYNEQFF.

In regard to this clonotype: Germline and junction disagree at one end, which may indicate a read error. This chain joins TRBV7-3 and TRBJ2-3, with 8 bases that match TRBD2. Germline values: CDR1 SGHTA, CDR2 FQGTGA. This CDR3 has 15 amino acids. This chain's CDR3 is CASSLIGGATDTQYF. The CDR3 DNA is TGTGCCAGCAGTTTAATCGGGGGGGCGACAGATACGCAGTATTTT. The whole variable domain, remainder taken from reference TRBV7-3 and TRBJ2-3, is GAGVSQTPSNKVTEKGKYVELRCDPISGHTALYWYRQSLGQGPEFLIYFQGTGAADDSGLPNDRFFAVRPEGSVSTLKIQRTERGDSAVYLCASSLIGGATDTQYFGPGTRLTVL.

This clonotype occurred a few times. This chain's CDR3 is CATSRDDYGYTF. CDR3 DNA: TGTGCCACCAGCAGAGATGACTATGGCTACACCTTC. The J gene is TRBJ1-2, the V gene TRBV15; no reliable D call. CDR1 is LNHNV and CDR2 is YYDKDF in the germline V gene (reference sequence). V dropped 0 bases and J dropped 3 bases, with 2 bases sitting between them. There are 12 residues in the CDR3.

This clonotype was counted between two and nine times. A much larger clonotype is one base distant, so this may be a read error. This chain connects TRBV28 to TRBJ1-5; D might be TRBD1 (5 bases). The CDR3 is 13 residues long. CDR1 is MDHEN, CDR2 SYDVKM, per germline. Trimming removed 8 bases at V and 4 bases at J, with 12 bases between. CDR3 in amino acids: CASGGRKNQPQHF. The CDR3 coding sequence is TGTGCCAGCGGGGGACGGAAGAATCAGCCCCAGCATTTT.

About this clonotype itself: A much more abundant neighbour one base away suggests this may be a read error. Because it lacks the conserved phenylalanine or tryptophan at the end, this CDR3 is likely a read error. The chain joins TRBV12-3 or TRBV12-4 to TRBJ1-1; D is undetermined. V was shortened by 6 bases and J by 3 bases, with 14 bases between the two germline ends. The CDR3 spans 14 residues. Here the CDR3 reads CASSPQTKYTEAFL. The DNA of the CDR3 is TGTGCCAGCAGCCCTCAGACAAAATACACTGAAGCTTTCCTT.

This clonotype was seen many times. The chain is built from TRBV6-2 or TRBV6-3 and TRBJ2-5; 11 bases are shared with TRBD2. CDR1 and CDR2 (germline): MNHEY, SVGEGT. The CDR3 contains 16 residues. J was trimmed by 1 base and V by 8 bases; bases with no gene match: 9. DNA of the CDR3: TGTGCCAGCTACCGTGCCGGGACTAGCGGCCAAGAGACCCAGTACTTC. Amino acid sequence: CASYRAGTSGQETQYF.

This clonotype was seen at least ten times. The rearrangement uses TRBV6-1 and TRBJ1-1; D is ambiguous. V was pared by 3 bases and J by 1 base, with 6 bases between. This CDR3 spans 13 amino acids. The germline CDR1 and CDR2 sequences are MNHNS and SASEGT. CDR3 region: CASSEIRNTEAFF. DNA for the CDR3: TGTGCCAGCAGTGAGATAAGGAACACTGAAGCTTTCTTT.

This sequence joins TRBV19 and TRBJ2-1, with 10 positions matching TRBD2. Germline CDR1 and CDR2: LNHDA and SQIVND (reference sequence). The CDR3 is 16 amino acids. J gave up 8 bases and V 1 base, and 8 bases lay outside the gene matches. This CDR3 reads CASSIGRTSGRDEQFF. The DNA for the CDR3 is TGTGCCAGTAGTATAGGTCGGACTAGCGGAAGGGATGAGCAGTTCTTC.

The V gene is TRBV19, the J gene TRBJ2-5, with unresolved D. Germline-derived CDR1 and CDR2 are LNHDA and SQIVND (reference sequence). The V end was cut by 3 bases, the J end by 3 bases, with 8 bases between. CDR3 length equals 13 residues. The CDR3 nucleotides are TGTGCCAGTAGTATCTCATGGGAAGAGACCCAGTACTTC. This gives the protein CASSISWEETQYF.

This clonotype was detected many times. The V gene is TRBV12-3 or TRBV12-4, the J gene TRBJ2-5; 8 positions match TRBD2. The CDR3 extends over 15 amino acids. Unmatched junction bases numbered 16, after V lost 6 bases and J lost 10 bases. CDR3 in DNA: TGTGCCAGCAGCCGAACCAGCGGGAGCGGTGTGGTCCAGTACTTC. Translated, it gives CASSRTSGSGVVQYF.

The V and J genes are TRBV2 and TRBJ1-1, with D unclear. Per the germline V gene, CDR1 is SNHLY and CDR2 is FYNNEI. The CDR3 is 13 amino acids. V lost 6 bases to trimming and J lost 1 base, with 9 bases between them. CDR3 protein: CASSAHPNTEAFF. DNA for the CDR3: TGTGCCAGCAGCGCACACCCGAACACTGAAGCTTTCTTT.